The rows below give T cell receptor beta chains drawn from one sample of a study of cytomegalovirus exposure and HLA in healthy donors. Sequenced by immunoSEQ multiplex PCR; TCRdb stores in-frame clones only, minus some. This sample has about 160,000 clones, with roughly 90% found just once. Sequenced sample: PBMCs. The receptors come from a young woman in good health and CMV-seronegative. CDR3s include the opening cysteine and the closing phenylalanine or tryptophan. A D gene is named only where the DNA matches it firmly. A row's size may be missing; if present it is once, few, many or a size class.

>NA|TRBV11-2|TRBJ2-1|NA
CASSLDAAPGNNEQFF
TGTGCCAGCAGCTTAGACGCGGCCCCCGGCAACAATGAGCAGTTCTTC
>TRBD2|TRBV5-4|TRBJ2-3|NA
CASSLGGRATTDTQYF
TGTGCCAGCAGCTTAGGCGGGAGGGCCACAACAGATACGCAGTATTTT
>NA|TRBV28|TRBJ2-7|NA
CASIKAAPSYEQYF
TGTGCCAGCATCAAAGCGGCCCCCTCCTACGAGCAGTACTTC
>TRBD1|TRBV19|TRBJ2-7|NA
CASRNRGTYEQYF
TGTGCCAGTAGGAACAGGGGCACCTACGAGCAGTACTTC
>TRBD1|TRBV6-5|TRBJ1-4|NA
CASSWGQPNEKLFF
TGTGCCAGCAGTTGGGGACAGCCCAATGAAAAACTGTTTTTT
>NA|TRBV6-5|TRBJ1-1|few
CASSYSQQNTEAFF
TGTGCCAGCAGTTACTCGCAACAGAACACTGAAGCTTTCTTT
>NA|TRBV7-3|TRBJ2-5|NA
CASSLSNGETQYF
TGTGCCAGCAGCTTATCCAACGGGGAGACCCAGTACTTC
>NA|TRBV19|TRBJ1-1|NA
CASREGMNTEAFF
TGTGCCAGTAGGGAGGGGATGAACACTGAAGCTTTCTTT
>NA|TRBV4-1|TRBJ2-7|NA
CASSQDRYGQSYEQYF
TGCGCCAGCAGCCAAGATCGGTACGGACAGTCCTACGAGCAGTACTTC
>TRBD1|TRBV10-2|TRBJ2-1|few
CASRGTGVEQFF
TGCGCCAGCAGAGGGACAGGGGTTGAGCAGTTCTTC
>TRBD2|TRBV6-6|TRBJ2-1|NA
CASSSKLAGRDEQFF
TGTGCCAGCAGTTCCAAACTAGCGGGTCGAGATGAGCAGTTCTTC
>NA|TRBV28|TRBJ1-1|NA
CASSPVRNTEAFF
TGTGCCAGCAGCCCCGTCCGGAACACTGAAGCTTTCTTT
>TRBD2|TRBV4-1|TRBJ2-3|NA
CASSRTLAGGDTQYF
TGCGCCAGCAGCCGTACTCTAGCGGGGGGTGATACGCAGTATTTT
>NA|TRBV9|TRBJ1-6|NA
CASSVRGDSPLHF
TGTGCCAGCAGCGTGAGAGGAGATTCACCCCTCCACTTT
>NA|TRBV4-1|TRBJ2-1|NA
CASSPESSSDLYNEQFF
TGCGCCAGCAGCCCCGAATCGTCTAGCGACCTATACAATGAGCAGTTCTTC
>NA|TRBV10-3|TRBJ2-1|NA
CAIRTGSYNEQFF
TGTGCCATCAGAACGGGATCCTACAATGAGCAGTTCTTC
>NA|TRBV2|TRBJ1-1|NA
CASLAEINTEAFF
TGTGCCAGCCTGGCGGAGATTAACACTGAAGCTTTCTTT
>TRBD2|TRBV4-1|TRBJ2-7|NA
CASSQVVLAGNEQYF
TGCGCCAGCAGCCAAGTAGTACTAGCGGGGAACGAGCAGTACTTC
>NA|TRBV15|TRBJ1-4|NA
CATSRGGGNNEKLFF
TGTGCCACCAGCAGAGGAGGAGGGAATAATGAAAAACTGTTTTTT
>NA|TRBV30|TRBJ1-2|NA
CAWTVHRSYGYTF
TGTGCCTGGACAGTACACCGGAGCTATGGCTACACCTTC
>NA|TRBV11-2|TRBJ2-2|NA
CASSLLAGSNTGELFF
TGTGCCAGCAGCTTATTGGCTGGTTCGAACACCGGGGAGCTGTTTTTT
>NA|TRBV28|TRBJ1-2|once
CASSLDKYGYTF
TGTGCCAGCAGTTTAGACAAATATGGCTACACCTTC
>NA|TRBV19|TRBJ1-4|NA
CASNLGNEKLFF
TGTGCCAGTAATCTCGGTAATGAAAAACTGTTTTTT
>NA|TRBV19|TRBJ1-6|NA
CASSRLSDRVDSPLHF
TGTGCCAGTAGCCGACTCTCAGACCGCGTGGATTCACCCCTCCACTTT
>NA|TRBV5-4|TRBJ2-1|NA
CASSLEVTRGNEQFF
TGTGCCAGCAGCTTGGAAGTTACGCGGGGAAATGAGCAGTTCTTC
>TRBD2|TRBV4-2|TRBJ2-7|NA
CASSPQFTGTSGGSYEQYF
TGTGCCAGCAGCCCTCAATTTACCGGGACTAGCGGGGGCTCCTACGAGCAGTACTTC
>NA|TRBV7-9|TRBJ2-7|NA
CASSSGQYEQYF
TGTGCCAGCAGTTCAGGACAGTACGAGCAGTACTTC
>TRBD2|TRBV9|TRBJ2-3|NA
CASSSAGTTLDTQYF
TGTGCCAGCAGCTCCGCCGGGACTACGCTAGATACGCAGTATTTT
>NA|TRBV21-1|TRBJ1-4|NA
CASSRGRVYEKLFF
TGTGCCAGCAGCAGAGGCAGGGTATATGAAAAACTGTTTTTT
>NA|TRBV2|TRBJ1-5|NA
CASSERVGNQPQHF
TGTGCCAGCAGTGAACGGGTTGGCAATCAGCCCCAGCATTTT
>NA|TRBV6-1|TRBJ2-7|NA
CASGGVYEQYF
TGTGCCAGCGGGGGCGTCTACGAGCAGTACTTC